The sequence of this T cell receptor (beta chain) was determined in a study of cytomegalovirus exposure and HLA in healthy donors. Study-wide results and limits: Serostatus for CMV was the only available immune exposure information.

PCR amplification relied on 60 Vbeta primers (plus 13 Jbeta primers). TCRdb keeps only in-frame clones here, not all; method: immunoSEQ multiplex PCR. The sample lists some 130,000 clones, approximately 85% occurring once. Notes on this clone: Its matching antigen is unknown.

After removal of 2 bases from V and 0 bases from J, the junction contained 3 bases not matched to a gene. This CDR3 has 16 residues. Germline values: CDR1 MGHRA, CDR2 YSYEKL. J is TRBJ1-5 and V is TRBV4-1, with 8 bases aligning to TRBD1. Input material: PBMCs. This receptor was taken from a boy between 10 and 17 years old in good health and CMV-seronegative. The CDR3 coding sequence is TGCGCCAGCAGCCAAACAGGGGGAGCTAGCAATCAGCCCCAGCATTTT. Its translation is CASSQTGGASNQPQHF.